What follows are 9 T cell receptor beta chains derived from one specimen sequenced in a study of shared clonotypes between healthy human individuals. The table came from immunoSEQ multiplex PCR; TCRdb's copy has only in-frame clones and leaves some out. The repertoire holds around 690,000 clones, 90% seen once, with 34% in the top ten. Specimen: memory CD8+ T cells from PBMCs. The subset denotes: CD45RO+ cells pooled with CCR7-negative TemRA cells. The origin of the receptors is a man between 18 and 29 years old in good health. Some clones in this sample may be carry-over from other donors' samples.

The chain links TRBV27 to TRBJ1-3; TRBD1 is a possible D gene (6 bases). Germline loops: CDR1 MNHEY, CDR2 SMNVEV (reference sequence). With 6 bases removed from V and 3 bases from J, the gap between germline ends came to 9 bases. There are 13 residues in the CDR3. DNA of the CDR3: TGTGCCAGCAGGGCCAGGGGTGGAAACACCATATATTTT. Protein: CASRARGGNTIYF.

This clone was seen once. The rearrangement links TRBV7-2 to TRBJ1-2; TRBD1 is a possible D gene (5 bases). V shed 8 bases and J shed 4 bases, with 17 bases lying between them. Germline CDR1 is SGHTA and CDR2 is FQGNSA. The length of the CDR3 is 14 residues. CDR3 nucleotide sequence: TGTGCCAGCGGGGGACCGAATATTTTCTATGGCTACACCTTC. It specifies CASGGPNIFYGYTF.

This clone was observed once. The chain is built from TRBV19 and TRBJ2-3; no clear D. The V end was cut by 6 bases, the J end by 7 bases, with 8 bases between. The CDR3 length is 11 residues. Germline-derived CDR1 and CDR2 are LNHDA and SQIVND (reference sequence). The CDR3 DNA is TGTGCCAGTAGATTGGGGTATACGCAGTATTTT. It specifies CASRLGYTQYF.

This clone appeared a single time. The chain joins TRBV19 to TRBJ1-2; tentative D call: TRBD1 (5 bases). Germline V CDR1 and CDR2: LNHDA, SQIVND (reference sequence). The V end lost 4 bases, the J end lost 4 bases, and 19 bases lay between the germline ends. This CDR3 contains 16 residues. The DNA of the CDR3 is TGTGCCAGTAGTACAGCTACATACGGGACGGCCTATGGCTACACCTTC. Translating it yields CASSTATYGTAYGYTF.

The chain uses TRBV6-4 and TRBJ2-1; 7 nucleotides match TRBD2. The CDR3 extends over 15 amino acids. With V trimmed by 3 bases and J by 3 bases, 5 bases remained unmatched. Germline-derived CDR1 and CDR2 are MRHNA and SNTAGT. CDR3 sequence (DNA): TGTGCCAGCAGTGAAAGGACTAGTGGCTACAATGAGCAGTTCTTC. The encoded protein is CASSERTSGYNEQFF.

V is TRBV7-8 and J is TRBJ1-4; 11 bases are a match to TRBD1. The CDR3 has 16 residues. With 5 bases clipped from V and 10 bases from J, the junction kept 12 bases outside the gene matches. From germline, CDR1 is SGHVS and CDR2 FQNEAQ. This chain's CDR3 is CASSLTRGQGGGKLFF. The CDR3 region has the DNA TGTGCCAGCAGCCTCACGAGGGGACAGGGGGGTGGAAAACTGTTTTTT.

The chain recombines TRBV2 with TRBJ2-2, with a tentative D call TRBD2 (6 bases). CDR1 and CDR2 from the germline V gene are SNHLY and FYNNEI. Trimming stripped 7 bases from V and 8 bases from J, with 20 bases between. This CDR3 has 15 residues. The CDR3 DNA reads as TGTGCCAGCATGGGTGGTAGCGGTGGACCAGGGGAGCTGTTTTTT. Its protein product is CASMGGSGGPGELFF.

J is TRBJ1-5 and V is TRBV15; D is unclear. V lost 5 bases, J lost 6 bases, and 17 bases lay in between. The CDR3 is 15 amino acids. Germline lookup yields CDR1 LNHNV and CDR2 YYDKDF (reference sequence). DNA of the CDR3: TGTGCCACCAGCGGAAGAATTGGCGTAGGTCAGCCCCAGCATTTT. Translated: CATSGRIGVGQPQHF.

This chain links TRBV30 with TRBJ1-1, with D perhaps TRBD1 (5 bases). This CDR3 is built from 15 residues. The germline V gene has CDR1 GTSNPN and CDR2 SVGIG (reference sequence). V was shortened by 0 bases and J by 4 bases, with 15 bases between the two germline ends. CDR3 DNA sequence: TGTGCCTGGAGTGTACAGGAGGGATGGGTCACTGAAGCTTTCTTT. It translates to CAWSVQEGWVTEAFF.